The 14 T cell receptor beta chains listed next were all sequenced from one sample in a study of CD4+ T cells in melanoma. Clones were sequenced by immunoSEQ multiplex PCR, and TCRdb holds only the in-frame ones, with some missing. The sample shows about 110,000 clones, approximately 90% of them seen only once. Material for sequencing was peripheral blood. The receptors were gathered from a human donor with melanoma.

The chain is built from TRBV9 and TRBJ2-3; 9 bases are shared with TRBD2. The CDR3 length is 15 residues. Looked up from germline, CDR1 is SGDLS and CDR2 is YYNGEE. V was clipped by 4 bases and J by 1 base; unmatched bases: 4. This CDR3 is CASSPLAGGTDTQYF. CDR3 DNA: TGTGCCAGCAGCCCTTTAGCGGGAGGCACAGATACGCAGTATTTT. Full variable domain (missing parts from reference TRBV9 and TRBJ2-3): DSGVTQTPKHLITATGQRVTLRCSPRSGDLSVYWYQQSLDQGLQFLIQYYNGEERAKGNILERFSAQQFPDLHSELNLSSLELGDSALYFCASSPLAGGTDTQYFGPGTRLTVL.

This clone was detected once. This sample includes further DNA sequences coding for the same CDR3. The CDR3 sequence is CASSYRSNQPQHF. The CDR3, as DNA: TGTGCCAGCAGTTACCGGAGTAATCAGCCCCAGCATTTT. The rearrangement joins TRBV6-5 to TRBJ1-5, with D hard to call. Germline lookup yields CDR1 MNHEY and CDR2 SVGAGI. V gave up 2 bases and J gave up 4 bases, with 6 bases separating them. This CDR3 region has 13 residues.

The chain joins TRBV9 to TRBJ2-2, with D perhaps being TRBD1 or TRBD2 (5 bases each). Trimming took off 4 bases at V and 1 base at J, with 17 bases between the two ends. Germline-derived CDR1 and CDR2 are SGDLS and YYNGEE. The CDR3 contains 17 residues. Written as DNA, the CDR3 is TGTGCCAGCAGCTACCCTCGGGGCAGTTTGAACACCGGGGAGCTGTTTTTT. The encoded protein is CASSYPRGSLNTGELFF.

J is TRBJ2-5 and V is TRBV6-5; 9 nucleotides match TRBD1. The CDR3 consists of 14 residues. The J segment lost 6 bases and the V segment lost 2 bases, leaving 4 bases of the junction unmatched. Germline assignment: CDR1 MNHEY and CDR2 SVGAGI. The CDR3 DNA sequence: TGTGCCAGCAGTTACCCGACAGGGGGGAAGACCCAGTACTTC. Its translation: CASSYPTGGKTQYF.

The genes are TRBV4-2 and TRBJ2-3, with 10 bases fitting TRBD1. V shed 1 base and J 2 bases; nucleotides not matched to a gene: 15. The CDR3 sequence is 20 residues long. CDR1 is LGHNA, CDR2 YNFKEQ, per germline. The CDR3 reads CASSQVDRGVGGVITDTQYF. In DNA form, the CDR3 reads TGTGCCAGCAGCCAAGTGGACAGGGGGGTGGGAGGGGTAATCACAGATACGCAGTATTTT.

J is TRBJ2-3 and V is TRBV18; 7 nucleotides match TRBD2. The CDR3 is 15 residues long. Trimming cost V 5 bases and J 1 base; bases outside gene matches: 6. CDR1 KGHSH and CDR2 LQKENI come from the germline V gene. The chain's CDR3 is CASSSREAGTDTQYF. CDR3 coding DNA: TGTGCCAGCTCAAGCCGGGAGGCCGGCACAGATACGCAGTATTTT.

The chain has TRBV4-3 and TRBJ1-1; 8 bases line up with TRBD1. Germline lookup yields CDR1 LGHNA and CDR2 YSLEER. This CDR3 is 13 amino acids long. V lost 3 bases to trimming and J lost 8 bases; unmatched junction nucleotides: 5. The CDR3 here is CASSQGQVLEAFF. CDR3 nucleotides: TGCGCCAGCAGCCAGGGACAGGTTTTGGAAGCTTTCTTT.

The chain couples TRBV5-1 to TRBJ2-3, with TRBD2 matching 15 bases. V shed 4 bases and J 4 bases; nucleotides not matched to a gene: 4. In germline, CDR1 is SGHRS, CDR2 YFSETQ. The length of the CDR3 is 16 residues. The CDR3 protein is CASSLGLAGGSDTQYF. As DNA, the CDR3 is TGCGCCAGCAGCCTGGGACTAGCGGGAGGATCAGATACGCAGTATTTT.

The gene calls are TRBV7-2 and TRBJ1-4, with D unclear. V was cut by 4 bases and J by 4 bases, with 7 bases left in between. CDR1 is SGHTA and CDR2 is FQGNSA in the germline V gene. The CDR3 runs to 13 residues. Here the CDR3 DNA reads TGTGCCAGCAGCTCTTACAGTAATGAAAAACTGTTTTTT. It codes for CASSSYSNEKLFF.

The chain employs TRBV7-6 and TRBJ2-7, with D possibly being TRBD2 (5 bases). Germline-derived CDR1 and CDR2 are SGHVS and FNYEAQ. With 1 base removed from V and 7 bases from J, the gap between germline ends came to 14 bases. The CDR3 is 14 amino acids. CDR3 loop: CASSLDAAVGEQYF. The CDR3 nucleotides read TGTGCCAGCAGCTTAGACGCAGCGGTCGGGGAGCAGTACTTC. The full variable domain, completed using reference TRBV7-6 and TRBJ2-7, is GAGVSQSPRYKVTKRGQDVALRCDPISGHVSLYWYRQALGQGPEFLTYFNYEAQQDKSGLPNDRFSAERPEGSISTLTIQRTEQRDSAMYRCASSLDAAVGEQYFGPGTRLTVT.

The table lists this clone with a few counts. The rearrangement links TRBV4-3 to TRBJ2-1; 7 positions agree with TRBD2. The CDR3 extends over 14 amino acids. The germline V gene has CDR1 LGHNA and CDR2 YSLEER. The junction had 5 bases not matched to a gene; V was cut back by 5 bases and J by 4 bases. In nucleotides, the CDR3 is TGCGCCAGCAGCGGGAGGGCCGAGTACAATGAGCAGTTCTTC. This sequence encodes CASSGRAEYNEQFF.

V gene TRBV13 combines with J gene TRBJ2-3; 8 nucleotides align to TRBD2. CDR3 length: 17 amino acids. V lost 1 base to trimming and J lost 3 bases; unmatched junction nucleotides: 9. Germline lookup yields CDR1 PRHDT and CDR2 FYEKMQ (reference sequence). The CDR3 spells CASSLDRALAGTDTQYF. The DNA of the CDR3 is TGTGCCAGCAGCTTAGACCGGGCGTTAGCGGGAACAGATACGCAGTATTTT.

The V gene is TRBV14, the J gene TRBJ2-2; D unresolved. Germline CDR1 and CDR2: SGHDN and FVKESK. The CDR3 contains 12 residues. V lost 4 bases and J lost 6, with 6 bases in between. DNA of the CDR3: TGTGCCAGCAGCCGGGGTGCCGGGGAGCTGTTTTTT. It translates to CASSRGAGELFF.

This chain joins TRBV6-6 and TRBJ2-1; 7 bases are shared with TRBD1. The CDR3 runs to 14 residues. Germline V CDR1 and CDR2: MNHNY, SVGAGI (reference sequence). The J segment lost 4 bases and the V segment lost 5 bases, leaving 5 bases of the junction unmatched. DNA of the CDR3: TGTGCCAGCAGTCGACAGGGACCTTACAATGAGCAGTTCTTC. This translates into CASSRQGPYNEQFF.